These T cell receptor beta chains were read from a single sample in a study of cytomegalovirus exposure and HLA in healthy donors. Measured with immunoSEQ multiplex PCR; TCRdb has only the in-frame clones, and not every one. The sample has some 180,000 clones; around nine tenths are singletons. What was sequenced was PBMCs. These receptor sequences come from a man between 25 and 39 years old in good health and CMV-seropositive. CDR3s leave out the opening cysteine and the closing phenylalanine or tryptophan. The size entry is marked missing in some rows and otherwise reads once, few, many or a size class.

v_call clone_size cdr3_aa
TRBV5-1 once ASRQGQTGSETQY
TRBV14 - ASRDSGISYEQY
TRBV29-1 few RVAGGLLGMNEQF
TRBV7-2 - ASSLVTGRQETQY
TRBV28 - AILDRATGELF
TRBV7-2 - ASSYVVGLVGSYEQY
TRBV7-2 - ASSLGVDRRRHTEAF
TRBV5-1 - ASSYRTSGSTDTQY
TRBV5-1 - ASSLGGTTNEKLF
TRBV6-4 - ASSDQPGVEGGHNEQF
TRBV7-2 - ASSFSGGQYNEQF
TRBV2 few ASSPNENYGYT
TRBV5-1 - ASSLKRATNEKLF
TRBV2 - ASSEGTNTEAF
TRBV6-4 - ASSAGTEAF
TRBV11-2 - ASSFIRAGRYETQY
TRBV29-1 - SVEAIRQGALTTDTQY
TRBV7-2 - ASSSSGGNNEQF
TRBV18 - ASSGARGLDEQY
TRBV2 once ASSGSGVSGNTIY
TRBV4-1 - ASSGGGDGSYEQY
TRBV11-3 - ASSFSTSGGVRPYEQY
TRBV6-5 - ASSDISYEQY
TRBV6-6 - ASSYPDGRENIQY
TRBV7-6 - ASSLDRTDTQY
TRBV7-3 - ASSPNPNRGQYNEQF
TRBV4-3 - ASSRGPWGTNEKLF
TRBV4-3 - ASSQDVSTGGFYGYT
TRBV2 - ASGEWDRGPGQY
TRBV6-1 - ASLGQSTDTQY
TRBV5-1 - ASSTGRQNEKLF
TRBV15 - ATSRVSNEQF
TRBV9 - ASSVDARVGSPLH
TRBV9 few ASSPRPPGEMNTEAF
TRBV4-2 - ASSQNTGSGTEAF
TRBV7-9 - ASSSGITEGYGYT
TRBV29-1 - SVRGDYNEQF
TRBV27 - ASRLAGGISYNEQF
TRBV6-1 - ASSNRDSYEQY
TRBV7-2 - ASSLVETSFEQY
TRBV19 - ASSADRGFRTEAF
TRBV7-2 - ASSPTSPSYEQY
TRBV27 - ASSLSPSRQETQY
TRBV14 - ASSQVKGREQY
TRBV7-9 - ASSLAPSGQYQF
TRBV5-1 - ASSLGSQAHGYT
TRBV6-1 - ASSARSFNEKLF
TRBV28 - ASSFLQGRGGNEQY
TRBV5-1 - ASSSESRVIAEAF
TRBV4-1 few ASSQDSLAGASWSDTQY
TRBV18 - ASSLSTRPDTQY
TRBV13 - ASSLRPTEAF
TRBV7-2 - ASSPGQWGETQY
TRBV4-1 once ASSLAGSSTDTQY
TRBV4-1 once ASSHSQGGDNVLT
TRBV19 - ASSSQGNTEAF
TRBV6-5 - ASSSGENYGYT